The 14 T cell receptor beta chains in this list originate from one sample, sequenced in a study of T cells after somatic rescue of genetic block. Here immunoSEQ multiplex PCR was the method, and the copy in TCRdb shows in-frame clones only, minus some. Among tens of thousands of clones listed, about 96% were seen once. The sequenced sample was peripheral blood mononuclear cells (PBMCs). All receptors come from a child in the first two years of life.

The rearrangement joins TRBV27 to TRBJ2-7, with TRBD2 identical over 7 bases. J lost 0 bases, V lost 2 bases, and 4 bases had no gene match. CDR1 is MNHEY, CDR2 SMNVEV, per germline (reference sequence). This CDR3 spans 15 amino acids. The CDR3 sequence: CASSLRASGSYEQYF. The CDR3 nucleotides read TGTGCCAGCAGTTTAAGGGCTAGCGGCTCCTACGAGCAGTACTTC.

The rearrangement joins TRBV7-8 to TRBJ2-7; 11 bases map to TRBD2. Per germline, CDR1 SGHVS and CDR2 FQNEAQ. This CDR3 spans 16 amino acids. V gave up 5 bases and J gave up 0 bases; unmatched junction bases: 6. The CDR3 DNA sequence: TGTGCCAGCAGCCATAGGACTAGCGGGCCCTCCTACGAGCAGTACTTC. As protein: CASSHRTSGPSYEQYF. Combining the CDR3 with reference TRBV7-8 and TRBJ2-7 gives the whole variable domain GAGVSQSPRYKVAKRGQDVALRCDPISGHVSLFWYQQALGQGPEFLTYFQNEAQLDKSGLPSDRFFAERPEGSVSTLKIQRTQQEDSAVYLCASSHRTSGPSYEQYFGPGTRLTVT.

V and J are TRBV10-3 and TRBJ2-1; 11 bases align to TRBD1. Germline CDR1 ENHRY, CDR2 SYGVKD. This CDR3 region has 12 residues. V trimming: 11 bases; J trimming: 6 bases; junction bases outside the gene matches: 3. CDR3 bases: TGTGCCGCTGGGACAGGGGGCAATGAGCAGTTCTTC. Translation: CAAGTGGNEQFF.

The V call is TRBV10-3, the J call TRBJ1-1; TRBD1 agrees at 9 bases. The germline gives CDR1 ENHRY, CDR2 SYGVKD. V trimming: 11 bases; J trimming: 4 bases; junction bases outside the gene matches: 8. The CDR3 extends over 13 amino acids. CDR3 protein: CAALPGQGTEAFF. CDR3 bases: TGTGCCGCCTTGCCGGGACAGGGCACTGAAGCTTTCTTT.

The chain recombines TRBV20-1 with TRBJ2-7; D is uncertain. V was cut by 0 bases and J by 2 bases, with 2 bases left in between. The germline V gene encodes CDR1 DFQATT and CDR2 SNEGSKA (reference sequence). The CDR3 consists of 11 residues. This chain's CDR3 is CSARDPYEQYF. The CDR3 region has the DNA TGCAGTGCTAGAGATCCCTACGAGCAGTACTTC.

The chain couples TRBV28 to TRBJ2-7; the D gene is possibly TRBD2 (6 bases). Germline values: CDR1 MDHEN, CDR2 SYDVKM. CDR3 length equals 14 residues. The V and J ends lost 2 bases and 7 bases respectively, with 15 bases between them. The CDR3 reads CASSLQRGTLEQYF. The CDR3 bases are TGTGCCAGCAGTTTACAACGGGGGACTTTAGAGCAGTACTTC.

The chain couples TRBV19 to TRBJ2-3, with unresolved D. CDR3 size: 13 residues. V lost 3 bases and J 4 bases, leaving 8 bases between the germline ends. Germline V gene data show CDR1 as LNHDA and CDR2 as SQIVND (reference sequence). CDR3: CASSIIGADTQYF. CDR3 DNA: TGTGCCAGTAGTATCATCGGAGCAGATACGCAGTATTTT.

The chain has TRBV6-5 and TRBJ2-1, with D perhaps matching TRBD1 or TRBD2 (5 bases each). Germline loops: CDR1 MNHEY, CDR2 SVGAGI. The CDR3 spans 15 residues. The V and J ends lost 10 bases and 0 bases respectively, with 16 bases between them. The CDR3 DNA follows: TGTGCCACCTTCGGTCCAGGGAGCTCCTACAATGAGCAGTTCTTC. Translated, it gives CATFGPGSSYNEQFF.

This clone was counted between two and nine times. The chain joins TRBV14 to TRBJ1-1, with D possibly TRBD1 on 5 matching bases. V lost 4 bases and J 1 base, leaving 16 bases between the germline ends. This CDR3 is 16 amino acids long. From germline, CDR1 is SGHDN and CDR2 FVKESK. CDR3 loop: CASSLFTGTSNTEAFF. The CDR3 nucleotides are TGTGCCAGCAGCCTTTTTACCGGGACTTCGAACACTGAAGCTTTCTTT.

The rearrangement links TRBV5-1 to TRBJ2-4, with 10 bases that match TRBD1. V trimming: 4 bases; J trimming: 4 bases; junction bases outside the gene matches: 2. The germline V gene encodes CDR1 SGHRS and CDR2 YFSETQ. This CDR3 comprises 14 residues. The CDR3 loop reads CASSLGQGKNIQYF. CDR3 coding DNA: TGCGCCAGCAGCCTGGGACAGGGGAAAAACATTCAGTACTTC.

A single count supports this clone. V usage is TRBV6-5 and J usage is TRBJ2-2; D is tentatively TRBD1 or TRBD2 (5 bases each). CDR1 and CDR2 (germline): MNHEY, SVGAGI. The CDR3 runs 16 residues. V lost 0 bases to trimming and J lost 1 base, with 9 bases between them. CDR3 coding DNA: TGTGCCAGCAGTTACTCCGGGGCGGGGAACACCGGGGAGCTGTTTTTT. The encoded protein is CASSYSGAGNTGELFF.

The chain joins TRBV30 to TRBJ1-5, with 7 bases matching TRBD1. The CDR3 is 12 amino acids. V was pared by 5 bases and J by 2 bases, with 0 bases of the junction left unmatched. Germline assignment: CDR1 GTSNPN and CDR2 SVGIG (reference sequence). The CDR3 sequence is CAWGQGNQPQHF. The CDR3 DNA is TGTGCCTGGGGACAGGGCAATCAGCCCCAGCATTTT. Looking up the rest from reference TRBV30 and TRBJ1-5 gives the full variable domain: SQTIHQWPATLVQPVGSPLSLECTVEGTSNPNLYWYRQAAGRGLQLLFYSVGIGQISSEVPQNLSASRPQDRQFILSSKKLLLSDSGFYLCAWGQGNQPQHFGDGTRLSIL.

V and J are TRBV7-9 and TRBJ2-2, with 8 nucleotides matching TRBD2. The CDR3 covers 18 residues. Germline V gives CDR1 SEHNR, CDR2 FQNEAQ (reference sequence). The junction had 11 bases not matched to a gene; V was cut back by 4 bases and J by 1 base. The CDR3 DNA is TGTGCCAGCAGCTCGGGCCGGGTCGCGGGAGGGAACACCGGGGAGCTGTTTTTT. As protein: CASSSGRVAGGNTGELFF.

The chain links TRBV28 to TRBJ1-1, with D unclear. Germline CDR1 and CDR2: MDHEN and SYDVKM. This CDR3 has 12 amino acids. The V gene lost 7 bases and the J gene lost 1 base, with 7 bases spanning the gap. CDR3 DNA: TGTGCCAGCAAGAAGGGGAACACTGAAGCTTTCTTT. Translating gives CASKKGNTEAFF.